This T cell receptor beta chain was sequenced in a study of blood T cell repertoires in COVID-19. Germline V gives CDR1 MNHEY, CDR2 SVGAGI. This CDR3 comprises 14 residues. V shed 6 bases and J shed 3 bases, with 12 bases lying between them. One Seattle source followed patients from active infection through their disease course. TCRdb keeps only in-frame clones here, not all; method: immunoSEQ multiplex PCR. The sample carries around 130,000 clones, 84% recorded once. This sequence originates from a man aged 30 to 39 with COVID-19, enrolled during active disease. The specimen was peripheral blood. This chain links TRBV6-5 with TRBJ1-5, with a weak D call TRBD1 (5 bases). The DNA for the CDR3 is TGTGCCAGCAGGCCCGACAGAAACAATCAGCCCCAGCATTTT. Residues: CASRPDRNNQPQHF.